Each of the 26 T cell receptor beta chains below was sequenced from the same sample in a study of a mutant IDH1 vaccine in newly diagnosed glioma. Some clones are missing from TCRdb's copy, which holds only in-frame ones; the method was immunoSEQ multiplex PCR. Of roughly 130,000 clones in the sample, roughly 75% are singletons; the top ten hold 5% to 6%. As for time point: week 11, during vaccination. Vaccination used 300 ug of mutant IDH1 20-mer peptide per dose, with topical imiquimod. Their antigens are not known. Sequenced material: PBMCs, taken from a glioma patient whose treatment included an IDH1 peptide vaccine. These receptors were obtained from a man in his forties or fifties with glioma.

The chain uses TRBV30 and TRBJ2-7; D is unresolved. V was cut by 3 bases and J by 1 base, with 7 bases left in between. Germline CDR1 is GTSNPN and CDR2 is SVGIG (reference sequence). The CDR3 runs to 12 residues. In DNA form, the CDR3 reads TGTGCCTGGAGCCGTGATTCCTACGAGCAGTACTTC. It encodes CAWSRDSYEQYF.

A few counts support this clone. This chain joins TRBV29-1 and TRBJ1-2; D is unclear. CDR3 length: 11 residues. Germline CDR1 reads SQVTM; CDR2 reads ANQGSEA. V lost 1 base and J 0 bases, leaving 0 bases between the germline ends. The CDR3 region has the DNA TGCAGCGTTGAAGCTAACTATGGCTACACCTTC. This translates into CSVEANYGYTF.

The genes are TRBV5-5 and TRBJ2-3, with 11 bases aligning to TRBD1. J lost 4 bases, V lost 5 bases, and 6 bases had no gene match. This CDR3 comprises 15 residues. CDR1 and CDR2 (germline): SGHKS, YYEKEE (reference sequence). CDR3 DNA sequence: TGTGCCAGCAGTAGGGGACAGGGGGACTCAGATACGCAGTATTTT. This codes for CASSRGQGDSDTQYF. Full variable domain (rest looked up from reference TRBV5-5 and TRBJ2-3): DAGVTQSPTHLIKTRGQQVTLRCSPISGHKSVSWYQQVLGQGPQFIFQYYEKEERGRGNFPDRFSARQFPNYSSELNVNALLLGDSALYLCASSRGQGDSDTQYFGPGTRLTVL.

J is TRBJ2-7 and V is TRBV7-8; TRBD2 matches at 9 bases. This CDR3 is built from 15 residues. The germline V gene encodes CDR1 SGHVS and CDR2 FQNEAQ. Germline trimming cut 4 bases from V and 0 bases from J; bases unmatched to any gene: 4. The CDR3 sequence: CASSSALAGSYEQYF. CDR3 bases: TGTGCCAGCAGCTCTGCACTAGCGGGCTCCTACGAGCAGTACTTC.

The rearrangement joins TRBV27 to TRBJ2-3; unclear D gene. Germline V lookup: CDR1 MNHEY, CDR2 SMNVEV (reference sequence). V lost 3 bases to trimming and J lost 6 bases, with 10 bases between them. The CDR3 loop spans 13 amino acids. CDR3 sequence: CASSFNPRDTQYF. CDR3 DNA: TGTGCCAGCAGTTTCAACCCTAGGGATACGCAGTATTTT.

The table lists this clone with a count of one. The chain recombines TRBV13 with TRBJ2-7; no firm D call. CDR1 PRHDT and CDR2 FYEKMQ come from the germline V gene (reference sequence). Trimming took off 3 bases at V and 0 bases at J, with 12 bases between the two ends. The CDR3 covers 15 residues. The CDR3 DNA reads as TGTGCCAGCAGCTTCCGGCAGCTAAGCTCCTACGAGCAGTACTTC. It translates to CASSFRQLSSYEQYF.

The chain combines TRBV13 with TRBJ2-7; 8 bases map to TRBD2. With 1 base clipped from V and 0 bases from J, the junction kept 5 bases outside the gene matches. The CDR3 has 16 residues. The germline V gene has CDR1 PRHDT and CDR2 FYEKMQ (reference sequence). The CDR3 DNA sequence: TGTGCCAGCAGCTTAGCCTTAGCGGGGCACTCCTACGAGCAGTACTTC. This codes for CASSLALAGHSYEQYF.

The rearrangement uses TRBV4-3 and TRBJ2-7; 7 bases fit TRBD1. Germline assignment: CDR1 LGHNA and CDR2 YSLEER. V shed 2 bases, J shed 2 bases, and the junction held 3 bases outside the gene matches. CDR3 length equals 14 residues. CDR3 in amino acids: CASSQWTGTYEQYF. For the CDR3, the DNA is TGCGCCAGCAGCCAATGGACAGGAACCTACGAGCAGTACTTC.

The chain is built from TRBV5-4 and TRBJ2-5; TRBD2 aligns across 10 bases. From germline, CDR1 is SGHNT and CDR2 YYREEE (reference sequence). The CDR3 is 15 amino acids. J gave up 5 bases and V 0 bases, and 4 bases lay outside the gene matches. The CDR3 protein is CASSLGSGGSETQYF. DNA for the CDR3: TGTGCCAGCAGCTTGGGTAGCGGGGGGTCGGAGACCCAGTACTTC.

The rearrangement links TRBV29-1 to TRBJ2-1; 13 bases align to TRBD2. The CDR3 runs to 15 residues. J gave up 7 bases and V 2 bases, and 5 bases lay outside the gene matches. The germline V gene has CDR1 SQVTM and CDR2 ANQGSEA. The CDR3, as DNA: TGCAGCGTTGAAACCCGGACTAGCGGGGGTAATGAGCAGTTCTTC. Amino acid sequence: CSVETRTSGGNEQFF.

The CDR3 region is CASSLDRVGSYEQYF. The DNA of the CDR3 is TGTGCCAGCAGCTTGGACAGGGTGGGGTCCTACGAGCAGTACTTC. V and J are TRBV7-2 and TRBJ2-7; 8 bases fit TRBD1. The CDR3 covers 15 residues. V lost 3 bases, J lost 1 base, and 5 bases stayed unmatched. Per germline, CDR1 SGHTA and CDR2 FQGNSA. Together with reference TRBV7-2 and TRBJ2-7, the CDR3 gives the full variable domain: GAGVSQSPSNKVTEKGKDVELRCDPISGHTALYWYRQSLGQGLEFLIYFQGNSAPDKSGLPSDRFSAERTGGSVSTLTIQRTQQEDSAVYLCASSLDRVGSYEQYFGPGTRLTVT.

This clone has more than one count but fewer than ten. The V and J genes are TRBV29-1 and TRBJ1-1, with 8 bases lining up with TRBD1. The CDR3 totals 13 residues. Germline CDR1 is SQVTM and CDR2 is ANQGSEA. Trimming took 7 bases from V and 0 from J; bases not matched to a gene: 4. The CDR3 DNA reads TGCAGCGGTGACAGGGGTCTGAACACTGAAGCTTTCTTT. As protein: CSGDRGLNTEAFF.

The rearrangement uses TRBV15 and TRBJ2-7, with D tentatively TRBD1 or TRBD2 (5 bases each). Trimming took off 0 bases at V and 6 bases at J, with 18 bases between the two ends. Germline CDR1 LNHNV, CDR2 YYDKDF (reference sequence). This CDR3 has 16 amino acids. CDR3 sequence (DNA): TGTGCCACCAGCAGAGATCCGTGGGGGTCCACCGGCGAGCAGTACTTC. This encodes CATSRDPWGSTGEQYF.

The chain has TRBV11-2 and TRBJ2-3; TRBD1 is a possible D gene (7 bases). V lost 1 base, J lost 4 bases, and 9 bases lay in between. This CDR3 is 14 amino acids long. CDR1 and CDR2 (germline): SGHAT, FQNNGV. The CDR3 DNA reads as TGTGCCAGCAGCTTAGCAGGGGGGCCAGATACGCAGTATTTT. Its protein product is CASSLAGGPDTQYF.

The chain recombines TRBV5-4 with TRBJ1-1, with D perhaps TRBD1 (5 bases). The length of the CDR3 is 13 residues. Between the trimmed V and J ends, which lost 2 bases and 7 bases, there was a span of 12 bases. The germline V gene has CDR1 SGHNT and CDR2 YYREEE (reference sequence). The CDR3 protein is CASSFRDGVEAFF. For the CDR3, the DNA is TGTGCCAGCAGCTTTCGGGACGGAGTTGAAGCTTTCTTT.

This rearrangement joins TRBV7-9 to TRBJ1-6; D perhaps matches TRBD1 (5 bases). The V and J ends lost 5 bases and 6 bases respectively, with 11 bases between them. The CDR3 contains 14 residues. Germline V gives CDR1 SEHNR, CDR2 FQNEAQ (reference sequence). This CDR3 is CASSGGAGNSPLHF. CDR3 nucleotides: TGTGCCAGCAGCGGCGGGGCGGGTAATTCACCCCTCCACTTT.

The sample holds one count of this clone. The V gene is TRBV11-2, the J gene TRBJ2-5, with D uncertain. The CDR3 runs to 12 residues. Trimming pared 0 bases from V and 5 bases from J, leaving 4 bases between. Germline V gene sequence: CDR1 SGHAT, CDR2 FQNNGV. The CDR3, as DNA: TGTGCCAGCAGCTTAGATGCCGAGACCCAGTACTTC. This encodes CASSLDAETQYF.

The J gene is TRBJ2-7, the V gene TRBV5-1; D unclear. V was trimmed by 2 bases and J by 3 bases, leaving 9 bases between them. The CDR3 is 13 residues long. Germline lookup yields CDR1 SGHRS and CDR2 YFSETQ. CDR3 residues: CASSLGPIYEQYF. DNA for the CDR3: TGCGCCAGCAGCTTAGGGCCAATCTACGAGCAGTACTTC.

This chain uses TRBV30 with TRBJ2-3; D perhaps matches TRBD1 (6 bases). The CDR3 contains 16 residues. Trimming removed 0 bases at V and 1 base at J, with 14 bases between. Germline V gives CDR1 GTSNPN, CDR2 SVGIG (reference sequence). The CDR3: CAWSVGRDRRTDTQYF. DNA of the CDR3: TGTGCCTGGAGTGTCGGCCGAGACAGGCGCACAGATACGCAGTATTTT.

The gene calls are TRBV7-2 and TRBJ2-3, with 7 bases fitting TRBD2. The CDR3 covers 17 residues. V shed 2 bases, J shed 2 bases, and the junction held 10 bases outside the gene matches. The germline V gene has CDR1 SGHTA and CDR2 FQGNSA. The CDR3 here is CASSLLGGGSSTDTQYF. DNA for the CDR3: TGTGCCAGCAGCTTACTGGGCGGGGGTTCTTCCACAGATACGCAGTATTTT.

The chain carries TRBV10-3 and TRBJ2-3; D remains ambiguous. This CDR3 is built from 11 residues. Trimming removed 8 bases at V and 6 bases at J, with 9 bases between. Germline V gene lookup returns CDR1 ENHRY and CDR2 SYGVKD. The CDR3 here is CAIFAKDTQYF. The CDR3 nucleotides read TGTGCCATCTTCGCGAAGGATACGCAGTATTTT.

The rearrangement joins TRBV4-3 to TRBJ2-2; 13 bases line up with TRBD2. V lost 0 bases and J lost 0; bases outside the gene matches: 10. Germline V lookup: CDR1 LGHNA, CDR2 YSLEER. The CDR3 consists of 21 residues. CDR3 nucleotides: TGCGCCAGCAGCCAAGATCAACCTTGGACTAGCGGGAGAGCGAACACCGGGGAGCTGTTTTTT. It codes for CASSQDQPWTSGRANTGELFF.

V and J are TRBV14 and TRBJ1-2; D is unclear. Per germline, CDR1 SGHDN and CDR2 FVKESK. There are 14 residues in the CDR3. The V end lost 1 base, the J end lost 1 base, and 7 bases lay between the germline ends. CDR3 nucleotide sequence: TGTGCCAGCAGCCAAGTGCAGGTTAACTATGGCTACACCTTC. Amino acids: CASSQVQVNYGYTF. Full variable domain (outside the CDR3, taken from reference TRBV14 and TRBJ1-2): EAGVTQFPSHSVIEKGQTVTLRCDPISGHDNLYWYRRVMGKEIKFLLHFVKESKQDESGMPNNRFLAERTGGTYSTLKVQPAELEDSGVYFCASSQVQVNYGYTFGSGTRLTVV.

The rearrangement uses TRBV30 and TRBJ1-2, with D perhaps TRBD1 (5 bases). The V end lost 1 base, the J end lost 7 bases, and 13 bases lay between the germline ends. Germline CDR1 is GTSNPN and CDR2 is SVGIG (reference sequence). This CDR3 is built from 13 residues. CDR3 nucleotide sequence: TGTGCCTGGAGTGCCGGGGGACCTGGTGGCTACACCTTC. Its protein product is CAWSAGGPGGYTF.

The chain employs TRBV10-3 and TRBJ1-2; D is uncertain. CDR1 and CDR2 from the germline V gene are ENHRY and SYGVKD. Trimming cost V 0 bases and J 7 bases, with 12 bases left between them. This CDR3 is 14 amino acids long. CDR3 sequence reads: CAISESANPSGYTF. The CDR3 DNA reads TGTGCCATCAGTGAGTCTGCAAATCCCTCTGGCTACACCTTC.

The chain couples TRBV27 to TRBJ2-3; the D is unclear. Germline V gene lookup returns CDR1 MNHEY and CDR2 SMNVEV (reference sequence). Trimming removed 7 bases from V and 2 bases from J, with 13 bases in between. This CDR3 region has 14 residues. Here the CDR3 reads CASTDRASTDTQYF. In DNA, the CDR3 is TGTGCCAGCACCGACCGGGCCTCCACAGATACGCAGTATTTT.